This T cell receptor (beta chain) was identified in a study of blood T cell repertoires in COVID-19. Study-wide background: Acute and convalescent COVID-19 samples came from the United States, Italy and Spain.

This clone turned up a few times. Repertoires were generated with immunoSEQ multiplex PCR, while TCRdb's copy carries only in-frame clones and drops some. The sample has around 100,000 clones, 90% seen once. The CDR3 has 12 amino acids. Germline V gene sequence: CDR1 MNHEY, CDR2 SVGEGT. The germline V and J ends were trimmed by 6 bases and 8 bases, with 13 bases remaining between them. The V call is TRBV6-2 or TRBV6-3, the J call TRBJ1-2; a weak D match, TRBD1 (6 bases). This TCR was recovered from a man aged 45 to 65 with acute or convalescent COVID-19. Material: peripheral blood. CDR3 nucleotides: TGTGCCAGCAGCGACAGGAACCGAGGCTACACCTTC. The encoded protein is CASSDRNRGYTF.